This T cell receptor (beta chain) was sequenced for a study of Graves' ophthalmopathy and Graves' hyperthyroidism. Study-level results: Most expanded clonotypes in thyroid above 0.001 frequency also showed up in blood.

RNA transcripts were the source from which TCR beta CDR3 regions were amplified. The first-round RT-PCR employed HTBI primers together with the Qiagen OneStep RT-PCR kit. A multiplex PCR was then performed as the second round. TCRdb analysed the multiplex PCR reads with MiXCR anew, one entry per CDR3 protein. The sample holds around 660,000 distinct CDR3 sequences; approximately 39% are singletons and the top ten take more than 2.5%. A word on this clonotype: Antigen unknown. A single base separates this from a much larger clone, so it may be a read error. This likely comes from a read error, as the CDR3 has no conserved phenylalanine or tryptophan at its end.

CDR1 and CDR2 from the germline V gene are SEHNR and FQNEAQ (reference sequence). This CDR3 contains 15 residues. Trimming removed 3 bases from V and 3 bases from J; junction bases left unmatched: 6. This chain uses TRBV7-9 with TRBJ2-7; 9 nucleotides line up with TRBD1. Sequenced: peripheral blood. This TCR was recovered from an adult man with Graves' ophthalmopathy. The CDR3 protein is CASSFGGTGNYEQYI. In DNA, the CDR3 is TGTGCCAGCAGCTTCGGCGGGACAGGGAACTACGAGCAGTACATC.